What follows describes a single TCR beta chain. The V gene lost 8 bases and the J gene lost 5 bases, with 12 bases spanning the gap. The CDR3 is 12 amino acids. Germline V gene sequence: CDR1 LNHDA, CDR2 SQIVND (reference sequence). The sample comes from a study of blood T cell repertoires in COVID-19. Turning to the study itself: Sites in the United States, Italy and Spain provided acute and convalescent COVID-19 samples. T cells, B-cell-depleted T cells, or PBMCs supplied cDNA or gDNA.

Clones were sequenced by immunoSEQ multiplex PCR, and TCRdb holds only the in-frame ones, with some missing. The table includes about 70,000 clones, roughly 82% detected once. The chain has TRBV19 and TRBJ1-2; D might be TRBD1 (5 bases). Sequencing was performed on peripheral blood. This receptor was obtained from a woman in her sixties or seventies with acute or convalescent COVID-19. CDR3 sequence: CASHTGGYGYTF. The CDR3 coding sequence is TGTGCCAGTCACACAGGAGGGTATGGCTACACCTTC.